These 9 T cell receptor beta chains were sequenced from one sample in a study of T cells in tuberculosis. Measured with immunoSEQ multiplex PCR; TCRdb has only the in-frame clones, and not every one. The sample holds tens of thousands of clones, around 94% seen once. Noted time point: new active TB diagnosis, blood taken before or within 7 days of starting treatment. Sequenced material: PBMCs, taken at tuberculosis diagnosis. The receptors were gathered from an adult with tuberculosis.

The rearrangement links TRBV28 to TRBJ1-6, with D possibly TRBD1 on 6 matching bases. Trimming took 6 bases from V and 15 from J, leaving 18 bases between them. This CDR3 spans 13 amino acids. Germline CDR1 reads MDHEN; CDR2 reads SYDVKM. The CDR3 reads CASSEGRTVGLHF. In DNA, the CDR3 is TGTGCCAGCAGCGAAGGGCGGACAGTCGGCCTCCACTTT.

The chain carries TRBV6-1 and TRBJ2-1; D is unclear. The CDR3 runs 15 residues. In germline, CDR1 is MNHNS, CDR2 SASEGT. Trimming pared 7 bases from V and 0 bases from J, leaving 13 bases between. The CDR3, as DNA: TGTGCCAGCACCCGAGTGGTTAGCTCCTACAATGAGCAGTTCTTC. Translating it yields CASTRVVSSYNEQFF.

The chain combines TRBV6-5 with TRBJ1-6; 11 bases are shared with TRBD1. This CDR3 region has 14 residues. CDR1 and CDR2 from the germline V gene are MNHEY and SVGAGI. The ends lost 8 bases at V and 14 bases at J; junction bases unmatched: 11. The DNA of the CDR3 is TGTGCCAGCGGACTCCGGGACAGGGGGTTTACCCTCCACTTT. Encoded protein: CASGLRDRGFTLHF.

The chain uses TRBV9 and TRBJ2-1; 9 nucleotides agree with TRBD2. The germline V gene encodes CDR1 SGDLS and CDR2 YYNGEE. The V gene end was trimmed by 0 bases and the J gene end by 7 bases; junction bases not matched to a gene: 5. The length of the CDR3 is 15 residues. In DNA form, the CDR3 reads TGTGCCAGCAGCGTAGGACTAGCGGAAATTAATGAGCAGTTCTTC. Its protein product is CASSVGLAEINEQFF.

V usage is TRBV6-5 and J usage is TRBJ1-2; TRBD1 is a possible D gene (5 bases). CDR3 length: 14 amino acids. Deletions cut 2 bases from V and 3 bases from J, with 10 bases between. Germline values: CDR1 MNHEY, CDR2 SVGAGI. The CDR3 protein is CASSYRDSYYGYTF. CDR3 DNA: TGTGCCAGCAGTTACCGAGACAGTTACTATGGCTACACCTTC.

The chain joins TRBV19 to TRBJ1-2; D ambiguous. This CDR3 comprises 16 residues. CDR1 is LNHDA and CDR2 is SQIVND in the germline V gene (reference sequence). V dropped 4 bases and J dropped 5 bases, with 20 bases sitting between them. This CDR3 reads CASSTPSLKTGYGYTF. The CDR3 DNA follows: TGTGCCAGTAGTACTCCTTCGCTAAAGACGGGATATGGCTACACCTTC.

This clone was seen more than once but under ten times. The chain couples TRBV2 to TRBJ1-6; 8 bases are a match to TRBD1. The CDR3 runs to 15 residues. With V trimmed by 6 bases and J by 8 bases, 9 bases remained unmatched. Germline assignment: CDR1 SNHLY and CDR2 FYNNEI. CDR3 sequence reads: CASRADRGRYSPLHF. For the CDR3, the DNA is TGTGCCAGCAGAGCCGACAGGGGCAGGTATTCACCCCTCCACTTT.

The CDR3 DNA follows: TGCGCCAGCAGCCAAGACGGCGGGGGACTTAACTACGAGCAGTACTTC. This sequence encodes CASSQDGGGLNYEQYF. The genes are TRBV4-1 and TRBJ2-7; 7 nucleotides match TRBD2. This CDR3 has 16 amino acids. Trimming took 0 bases from V and 3 from J; bases not matched to a gene: 8. Germline CDR1 is MGHRA and CDR2 is YSYEKL.

The chain uses TRBV27 and TRBJ2-7, with TRBD2 matching over 9 bases. The CDR3 consists of 16 residues. V lost 1 base and J lost 3; bases outside the gene matches: 7. Germline CDR1 and CDR2: MNHEY and SMNVEV (reference sequence). The CDR3, as DNA: TGTGCCAGCAGTTTATGGGCGGCTAGCGGGGACTACGAGCAGTACTTC. Protein product: CASSLWAASGDYEQYF.